This TCR beta chain was identified in a study of blood T cell repertoires in COVID-19. Study as a whole: COVID-19 samples from acute and convalescent phases originated in the United States, Italy and Spain.

Only a few counts were recorded for this clone. The CDR3 totals 15 residues. Germline CDR1 and CDR2: LNHNV and YYDKDF (reference sequence). Trimming took off 1 base at V and 7 bases at J, with 13 bases between the two ends. Methods used by the authors: Amplification of reference gene primers was used by the study to estimate nucleated cell counts. Repertoires were generated with immunoSEQ multiplex PCR, while TCRdb's copy carries only in-frame clones and drops some. V and J calls and clone size follow that table, whereas D and trimming were derived from the DNA. The sample shows fewer than 90,000 clones, more than 70% of them seen only once.

Sequencing input: peripheral blood. This clonotype was obtained from a woman over 75 with acute or convalescent COVID-19. This chain links TRBV15 with TRBJ1-4; D gene uncertain. CDR3 amino acids: CATSRGHSVSEKLFF. CDR3 bases: TGTGCCACCAGCAGAGGCCACAGTGTTTCTGAAAAACTGTTTTTT.